These T cell receptor beta chains were read from a single sample in a study of CD8+ T cells in alopecia areata. Sequencing used immunoSEQ multiplex PCR; TCRdb keeps in-frame clones, though not all of them. In the table there are about 210,000 clones, more than 45% of which are singletons. Here the sequenced sample was CD4+ T cells sorted from blood, taken at week 4, from a patient treated with tofacitinib. The receptors come from a human donor with alopecia areata. The CDR3 runs from the conserved cysteine through the conserved F or W. Fields, in order: CDR3 length, clone size, D gene, J gene, V gene, CDR3 protein, CDR3 DNA. The D gene is left open where the match is weak. Size is stated for part of the rows, as once, few or many counts, or as a class when the clone is expanded.

>12|.|.|TRBJ1-6|TRBV30
CAWGRASTPLHF
TGTGCCTGGGGCAGGGCGTCTACACCCCTCCACTTT
>13|.|.|TRBJ2-7|TRBV29-1
CSVAGRAHYEQYF
TGCAGCGTGGCAGGACGGGCCCACTACGAGCAGTACTTC
>13|.|.|TRBJ1-1|TRBV30
CAWSRRETSEAFF
TGTGCCTGGAGTCGTAGGGAGACCAGTGAAGCTTTCTTT
>15|few|.|TRBJ2-2|TRBV5-1
CASSLTGPRTGELFF
TGCGCCAGCAGCTTGACAGGCCCTAGGACCGGGGAGCTGTTTTTT
>14|few|TRBD2|TRBJ2-3|TRBV9
CASSVAGGGDTQYF
TGTGCCAGCAGCGTAGCCGGCGGGGGAGATACGCAGTATTTT
>13|.|.|TRBJ2-7|TRBV4-1
CASSQDAKYEQYF
TGCGCCAGCAGCCAAGATGCGAAGTACGAGCAGTACTTC
>16|.|TRBD1|TRBJ2-1|TRBV29-1
CSVPGQGSLSYNEQFF
TGCAGCGTTCCGGGACAGGGCAGTCTCTCCTACAATGAGCAGTTCTTC
>10|.|.|TRBJ2-5|TRBV20-1
CSARSETQYF
TGCAGTGCTCGATCGGAGACCCAGTACTTC
>12|.|.|TRBJ2-5|TRBV30
CAWSVSLETQYF
TGTGCCTGGAGTGTATCGTTGGAGACCCAGTACTTC
>13|.|.|TRBJ1-5|TRBV7-3
CASSQSPAEPQHF
TGTGCCAGCAGCCAATCACCTGCAGAGCCCCAGCATTTT
>14|few|TRBD1|TRBJ2-1|TRBV2
CASSTGQGVNEQFF
TGTGCCAGCAGTACTGGACAGGGCGTCAATGAGCAGTTCTTC
>13|once|.|TRBJ1-4|TRBV27
CASSARGWEKLFF
TGTGCCAGCAGTGCCCGGGGGTGGGAAAAACTGTTTTTT
>12|.|TRBD1|TRBJ1-2|TRBV29-1
CSVVGTVYGYTF
TGCAGCGTTGTTGGGACAGTCTATGGCTACACCTTC
>15|.|.|TRBJ2-3|TRBV7-7
CASSLATTGTDTQYF
TGTGCCAGCAGCTTAGCCACGACAGGCACAGATACGCAGTATTTT
>15|.|TRBD1|TRBJ2-1|TRBV29-1
CSVLADRKGHNEQFF
TGCAGCGTTTTGGCGGACAGGAAAGGCCACAATGAGCAGTTCTTC
>14|once|.|TRBJ1-2|TRBV7-2
CASSSRPPPYGYTF
TGTGCCAGCAGCTCCCGACCCCCGCCCTATGGCTACACCTTC
>13|once|.|TRBJ1-2|TRBV2
CASSESANYGYTF
TGTGCCAGCAGTGAATCCGCGAACTATGGCTACACCTTC
>14|.|.|TRBJ1-4|TRBV30
CAWRPKGPNEKLFF
TGTGCCTGGCGCCCTAAGGGACCGAATGAAAAACTGTTTTTT
>9|.|TRBD1|TRBJ1-1|TRBV29-1
CSAEGGAFF
TGCAGCGCTGAAGGGGGCGCTTTCTTT
>12|few|.|TRBJ2-1|TRBV27
CASRPSAHEQFF
TGTGCCAGCAGGCCGTCTGCCCATGAGCAGTTCTTC
>13|.|TRBD1|TRBJ1-2|TRBV7-9
CATPDRGPQGYTF
TGTGCCACCCCGGACAGGGGGCCCCAAGGCTACACCTTC
>13|.|TRBD1|TRBJ2-7|TRBV29-1
CSAGTGHNYEQYF
TGCAGCGCCGGGACAGGACATAACTACGAGCAGTACTTC
>11|.|.|TRBJ2-6|TRBV7-9
CASIIRNVLTF
TGTGCCAGCATAATTCGAAACGTCCTGACTTTC
>13|.|TRBD1|TRBJ1-1|TRBV29-1
CSVMTGGRTEAFF
TGCAGCGTTATGACAGGGGGGAGGACTGAAGCTTTCTTT
>14|.|.|TRBJ2-3|TRBV12-5
CASGLSRLSDTQYF
TGTGCTAGTGGTTTGAGTCGTCTTTCAGATACGCAGTATTTT
>12|.|.|TRBJ1-2|TRBV30
CAWSVDRGGYTF
TGTGCCTGGAGTGTAGACCGGGGTGGCTACACCTTC
>13|.|.|TRBJ1-2|TRBV5-6
CASSTGADYGYTF
TGTGCCAGCAGCACGGGAGCGGACTATGGCTACACCTTC
>17|.|.|TRBJ2-6|TRBV7-2
CASSWTRARSGANVLTF
TGTGCCAGCAGCTGGACGCGGGCCCGCTCTGGGGCCAACGTCCTGACTTTC
>13|.|TRBD1|TRBJ1-2|TRBV7-2
CATGRQGGFGYTF
TGTGCCACCGGACGGCAGGGGGGTTTTGGCTACACCTTC
>14|.|TRBD2|TRBJ2-7|TRBV6-5
CASRVLIQRDPIYF
TGTGCCAGCAGGGTCCTCATACAGCGGGACCCCATTTATTTC
>15|.|TRBD1|TRBJ1-5|TRBV6-5
CASSWTGSEGQPQHF
TGTGCCAGCAGCTGGACAGGGAGTGAAGGTCAGCCCCAGCATTTT
>13|.|.|TRBJ1-4|TRBV30
CAWTDRFHEKLFF
TGTGCCTGGACAGACAGGTTTCATGAAAAACTGTTTTTT
>14|few|TRBD1|TRBJ1-2|TRBV4-3
CASSQPGTGDGYTF
TGCGCCAGCAGCCAACCCGGGACAGGGGACGGCTACACCTTC
>12|few|.|TRBJ2-4|TRBV6-6
CASSDGGGIQYF
TGTGCCAGCAGTGACGGGGGCGGCATTCAGTACTTC
>13|.|.|TRBJ1-2|TRBV6-1
CASTQQTPYGYTF
TGTGCCAGCACCCAACAGACTCCCTATGGCTACACCTTC
>14|.|TRBD1|TRBJ2-7|TRBV7-2
CASSTGQGNHEQYF
TGTGCCAGCAGCACGGGACAGGGTAACCACGAGCAGTACTTC
>14|few|TRBD1|TRBJ1-4|TRBV30
CAWSPGTGGEKLFF
TGTGCCTGGAGCCCCGGGACAGGGGGTGAAAAACTGTTTTTT
>14|.|TRBD1|TRBJ1-1|TRBV7-9
CASSLSDRALEAFF
TGTGCCAGCAGCTTATCGGACAGGGCACTTGAAGCTTTCTTT